The clone carrying this T cell receptor beta chain was recorded a few times. The antigen remains undetermined. Trimming took off 0 bases at V and 6 bases at J, with 7 bases between the two ends. The germline V gene encodes CDR1 SGHNT and CDR2 YYREEE (reference sequence). The CDR3 covers 12 residues. The Oncomine TCR Beta short-read assay sequenced DNA from cultured CD4+ T cells. Via MiXCR, TCRdb re-called the PCR reads, giving one row per CDR3 protein. The table records around 20,000 distinct CDR3 sequences, under 40% of them present only once. The data originate from a study of vaccination and CD4 T cells after COVID-19. Time point reported: late sampling 161 to 241 days after vaccination in a few convalescent patients. As to treatment: roughly 10-day PBMC culture with coronavirus spike peptide pools or control peptides (ViraFEST assay). ViraFEST enlarged antigen-specific T cell populations with peptide pools and afterwards sequenced TCRs. PCR-confirmed positives ranged from March to December 2020, preceding US Alpha, Beta and Delta variants. These CD4+ T cells came from roughly 10-day cultures by negative selection.

The sample consisted of CD4+ T cells from blood, cultured in vitro, taken about 7 months after SARS-CoV-2 vaccination. The sequence came from a human donor who had recovered from COVID-19. The rearrangement links TRBV5-4 to TRBJ2-7, with D possibly TRBD1 on 5 matching bases. CDR3 sequence reads: CASSLGTGEQYF. In DNA form, the CDR3 reads TGTGCCAGCAGCTTGGGAACAGGCGAGCAGTACTTC.